One sample yielded the 28 T cell receptor beta chains listed below, sequenced in a study of T cell responses to AZD1222 COVID-19 vaccine. Assay: immunoSEQ multiplex PCR; the TCRdb copy retains only in-frame clones and omits some. Of around 180,000 clones in the sample, 85% to 90% are singletons; the top ten hold 5% to 7%. This specimen was peripheral blood, taken on day 0 of AZD1222 vaccination. The receptors come from an adult in good health.

This sequence joins TRBV18 and TRBJ1-5; a possible D gene is TRBD1 (5 bases). Germline V gene lookup returns CDR1 KGHSH and CDR2 LQKENI. The CDR3 runs 16 residues. Trimming left V 5 bases short and J 0 bases short, with 14 bases between. DNA of the CDR3: TGTGCCAGCTCAGCAACGACAGATTATAGCAATCAGCCCCAGCATTTT. Its protein product is CASSATTDYSNQPQHF.

The rearrangement joins TRBV28 to TRBJ2-7; 11 bases are shared with TRBD2. The CDR3 runs 15 residues. V dropped 7 bases and J dropped 0; count of bases not matched to a gene: 5. Germline V CDR1 and CDR2: MDHEN, SYDVKM. CDR3 nucleotide sequence: TGTGCCAGCACGCTAGCGGGAGGACTCTCCTACGAGCAGTACTTC. Amino acid sequence: CASTLAGGLSYEQYF. Full variable domain (missing parts from reference TRBV28 and TRBJ2-7): DVKVTQSSRYLVKRTGEKVFLECVQDMDHENMFWYRQDPGLGLRLIYFSYDVKMKEKGDIPEGYSVSREKKERFSLILESASTNQTSMYLCASTLAGGLSYEQYFGPGTRLTVT.

The J gene is TRBJ1-2, the V gene TRBV30; 9 nucleotides align to TRBD1. The V gene's germline CDR1 is GTSNPN and CDR2 SVGIG (reference sequence). This CDR3 is 13 amino acids long. V was pared by 7 bases and J by 3 bases, with 6 bases of the junction left unmatched. The CDR3 loop reads CAYDRGRDYGYTF. The CDR3, as DNA: TGTGCCTACGACAGGGGGAGAGACTATGGCTACACCTTC.

The rearrangement uses TRBV28 and TRBJ1-2; 8 positions agree with TRBD1. CDR3 size: 15 residues. CDR1 MDHEN and CDR2 SYDVKM come from the germline V gene. V dropped 5 bases and J dropped 1; count of bases not matched to a gene: 6. Written as DNA, the CDR3 is TGTGCCAGCAGTCCGATAGACAGGGGTAACTATGGCTACACCTTC. Translated: CASSPIDRGNYGYTF.

The rearrangement joins TRBV2 to TRBJ1-4, with no clear D. This CDR3 comprises 16 residues. Germline V gene data show CDR1 as SNHLY and CDR2 as FYNNEI. V lost 3 bases, J lost 0 bases, and 11 bases lay in between. The CDR3 spells CASSDDRGTTNEKLFF. Written as DNA, the CDR3 is TGTGCCAGCAGTGACGACCGAGGTACAACTAATGAAAAACTGTTTTTT.

This clone has more than one count but fewer than ten. V usage is TRBV7-2 and J usage is TRBJ2-3; 15 positions match TRBD2. V was pared by 0 bases and J by 6 bases, with 1 base of the junction left unmatched. Germline CDR1 and CDR2: SGHTA and FQGNSA. The CDR3 is 16 residues long. The CDR3 here is CASSLAGTSGRDTQYF. The CDR3 DNA follows: TGTGCCAGCAGCTTAGCCGGGACTAGCGGGAGGGATACGCAGTATTTT.

This clone was observed once. This rearrangement joins TRBV29-1 to TRBJ2-5, with D possibly TRBD1 on 5 matching bases. Per germline, CDR1 SQVTM and CDR2 ANQGSEA. The CDR3 runs 12 residues. Trimming cost V 5 bases and J 4 bases, with 11 bases left between them. CDR3 amino acids: CSVTAQGETQYF. CDR3 bases: TGCAGCGTTACAGCCCAGGGAGAGACCCAGTACTTC.

This chain links TRBV27 with TRBJ2-7; D unresolved. Looked up from germline, CDR1 is MNHEY and CDR2 is SMNVEV (reference sequence). The CDR3 runs 14 residues. Trimming removed 0 bases from V and 4 bases from J, with 10 bases in between. CDR3 bases: TGTGCCAGCAGTTTATCGGGCCTTTGGTACGAGCAGTACTTC. Translation gives CASSLSGLWYEQYF.

A single count supports this clone. V gene TRBV6-1 combines with J gene TRBJ2-3; TRBD2 matches at 11 bases. CDR1 and CDR2 from the germline V gene are MNHNS and SASEGT. V lost 4 bases and J lost 0; bases outside the gene matches: 6. CDR3 length: 17 residues. Written as DNA, the CDR3 is TGTGCCAGCAGTGCCTCGATAGCGGGGGGGAGCACAGATACGCAGTATTTT. It yields the protein CASSASIAGGSTDTQYF.

The chain links TRBV5-4 to TRBJ1-2; 9 bases are shared with TRBD1. V dropped 3 bases and J dropped 4; count of bases not matched to a gene: 7. The CDR3 spans 15 residues. Germline values: CDR1 SGHNT, CDR2 YYREEE (reference sequence). CDR3 amino acids: CASSSTGGKFYGYTF. The CDR3 nucleotides read TGTGCCAGCAGCTCCACAGGGGGCAAATTCTATGGCTACACCTTC.

The V call is TRBV7-2, the J call TRBJ1-2; D is uncertain. Deletions cut 1 base from V and 4 bases from J, with 7 bases between. This CDR3 has 13 residues. Germline assignment: CDR1 SGHTA and CDR2 FQGNSA. The CDR3 protein is CASSLDRTYGYTF. The DNA for the CDR3 is TGTGCCAGCAGCTTAGATCGGACCTATGGCTACACCTTC.

This clone was detected a few times. The chain combines TRBV28 with TRBJ1-6, with a tentative D call TRBD1 (6 bases). The V end lost 7 bases, the J end lost 5 bases, and 15 bases lay between the germline ends. The CDR3 is 15 residues long. Germline values: CDR1 MDHEN, CDR2 SYDVKM. CDR3 coding DNA: TGTGCCAGCACCAGACAAGACAGGAATAATTCACCCCTCCACTTT. Protein: CASTRQDRNNSPLHF.

The rearrangement uses TRBV5-1 and TRBJ2-2; 9 nucleotides agree with TRBD1. This CDR3 spans 15 amino acids. Germline V gene lookup returns CDR1 SGHRS and CDR2 YFSETQ. J lost 3 bases, V lost 0 bases, and 0 bases had no gene match. CDR3 region: CASSLGDRDTGELFF. CDR3 bases: TGCGCCAGCAGCTTGGGGGACAGGGACACCGGGGAGCTGTTTTTT.

In its sample, this clone was seen once. The chain uses TRBV14 and TRBJ2-7; possibly TRBD2 for D (6 bases). The germline CDR1 and CDR2 sequences are SGHDN and FVKESK. This CDR3 spans 12 amino acids. The V and J ends lost 5 bases and 6 bases respectively, with 11 bases between them. The CDR3 DNA sequence: TGTGCCAGCAGCGAAGCCGGGAGCGAGCAGTACTTC. This encodes CASSEAGSEQYF.

Note on this clone: A much larger clone lies one base from this, so it may be a read error. V and J are TRBV5-1 and TRBJ2-2, with D possibly being TRBD1 (5 bases). The CDR3 totals 17 residues. Germline CDR1 is SGHRS and CDR2 is YFSETQ. CDR3 coding DNA: TGCCCCAGCAGACGCCGCCAGGGCACTCCGAACACCGGGGAGCTGTTTTTT. Its protein is CPSRRRQGTPNTGELFF.

This clone was recorded once. The V call is TRBV28, the J call TRBJ2-5, with D perhaps being TRBD1 or TRBD2 (5 bases each). This CDR3 contains 15 residues. Germline CDR1 is MDHEN and CDR2 is SYDVKM. Trimming pared 3 bases from V and 4 bases from J, leaving 15 bases between. In DNA form, the CDR3 reads TGTGCCAGCAGTTTCGGGACCCCAGGGACAGAGACCCAGTACTTC. This encodes CASSFGTPGTETQYF.

The chain links TRBV6-1 to TRBJ1-2; TRBD1 matches at 8 bases. J was trimmed by 2 bases and V by 6 bases; bases with no gene match: 5. Per germline, CDR1 MNHNS and CDR2 SASEGT. There are 14 residues in the CDR3. The chain's CDR3 is CASRQTGVNYGYTF. CDR3 nucleotide sequence: TGTGCCAGCAGACAGACAGGGGTGAACTATGGCTACACCTTC.

The chain links TRBV12-3 or TRBV12-4 to TRBJ1-2, with D unclear. Trimming took off 5 bases at V and 3 bases at J, with 10 bases between the two ends. There are 13 residues in the CDR3. CDR3 DNA sequence: TGTGCCAGCAGTCCAGGACTGGACTATGGCTACACCTTC. It translates to CASSPGLDYGYTF.

V is TRBV4-2 and J is TRBJ2-5, with D perhaps matching TRBD2 (6 bases). The V gene lost 0 bases and the J gene lost 5 bases, with 19 bases spanning the gap. Germline assignment: CDR1 LGHNA and CDR2 YNFKEQ. The CDR3 is 17 amino acids. The CDR3 DNA reads TGTGCCAGCAGCCAAGACGGGACGTCTCTAGCGAGGGAGACCCAGTACTTC. It codes for CASSQDGTSLARETQYF.

This clone was observed once. The V call is TRBV30, the J call TRBJ1-4, with TRBD1 matching 8 bases. The CDR3 loop spans 16 amino acids. With 5 bases clipped from V and 3 bases from J, the junction kept 11 bases outside the gene matches. Per the germline V gene, CDR1 is GTSNPN and CDR2 is SVGIG (reference sequence). This chain's CDR3 is CAWDRGRRGSNEKLFF. Here the CDR3 DNA reads TGTGCCTGGGACAGGGGACGAAGAGGGTCTAATGAAAAACTGTTTTTT.

CDR3 sequence: CASSYWEDYGYTF. The DNA of the CDR3 is TGTGCCAGCAGTTACTGGGAGGACTATGGCTACACCTTC. The V gene is TRBV6-5, the J gene TRBJ1-2; no reliable D call. The germline gives CDR1 MNHEY, CDR2 SVGAGI. V dropped 1 base and J dropped 3 bases, with 6 bases sitting between them. There are 13 residues in the CDR3.

The rearrangement links TRBV30 to TRBJ2-7; D is possibly TRBD2 (5 bases). Germline values: CDR1 GTSNPN, CDR2 SVGIG (reference sequence). This CDR3 contains 14 residues. V was trimmed by 4 bases and J by 2 bases, leaving 15 bases between them. The CDR3 region has the DNA TGTGCCTGGAACCGGGATCCGGGAACCTACGAGCAGTACTTC. Translated, it gives CAWNRDPGTYEQYF.

The rearrangement joins TRBV14 to TRBJ1-3; no clear D. V was shortened by 5 bases and J by 4 bases, with 6 bases between the two germline ends. The CDR3 loop spans 12 amino acids. The germline CDR1 and CDR2 sequences are SGHDN and FVKESK. The CDR3 region is CASSSQGNTIYF. CDR3 coding DNA: TGTGCCAGCAGCTCTCAAGGAAACACCATATATTTT. Full variable domain (remainder filled in from reference TRBV14 and TRBJ1-3): EAGVTQFPSHSVIEKGQTVTLRCDPISGHDNLYWYRRVMGKEIKFLLHFVKESKQDESGMPNNRFLAERTGGTYSTLKVQPAELEDSGVYFCASSSQGNTIYFGEGSWLTVV.

This clone was counted a single time. The chain links TRBV29-1 to TRBJ1-2; TRBD1 might be the D (5 bases). Per the germline V gene, CDR1 is SQVTM and CDR2 is ANQGSEA. Trimming shortened V by 4 bases and J by 2 bases, and 23 bases separated the two germline ends. This CDR3 has 17 residues. CDR3 protein: CSVVGNGGLPSNYGYTF. DNA for the CDR3: TGCAGCGTTGTCGGCAACGGGGGACTCCCTTCGAACTATGGCTACACCTTC.

This clone was seen a single time. This chain joins TRBV4-1 and TRBJ1-6; D possibly corresponds to TRBD1 (6 bases). CDR3 size: 15 residues. Trimming pared 0 bases from V and 11 bases from J, leaving 14 bases between. CDR1 and CDR2 (germline): MGHRA, YSYEKL. CDR3 nucleotide sequence: TGCGCCAGCAGCCAAGACGGGACAATGGGAACACCCCTCCACTTT. Its protein is CASSQDGTMGTPLHF.

About this clone itself: Other DNA sequences in this sample translate to the same CDR3. The V gene is TRBV28, the J gene TRBJ1-2; no clear D gene. Trimming removed 5 bases at V and 3 bases at J, with 4 bases between. Germline V gene data show CDR1 as MDHEN and CDR2 as SYDVKM. The CDR3 is 11 residues long. The CDR3 coding sequence is TGTGCCAGCAGTCTTTACTATGGCTACACCTTC. As protein: CASSLYYGYTF.

This chain connects TRBV19 to TRBJ1-1; 9 nucleotides match TRBD1. The CDR3 has 16 amino acids. V trimming: 4 bases; J trimming: 4 bases; junction bases outside the gene matches: 10. CDR1 is LNHDA, CDR2 SQIVND, per germline (reference sequence). CDR3 protein: CASSKAMGQGVTEAFF. The CDR3 region has the DNA TGTGCCAGTAGTAAGGCCATGGGACAGGGCGTCACTGAAGCTTTCTTT.

V and J are TRBV4-3 and TRBJ1-6; no definite D call. The V end lost 1 base, the J end lost 10 bases, and 8 bases lay between the germline ends. The CDR3 is made up of 13 amino acids. Germline CDR1 and CDR2: LGHNA and YSLEER. The CDR3 loop reads CASSQGVYSPLHF. CDR3 sequence (DNA): TGCGCCAGCAGCCAAGGAGTCTACTCACCCCTCCACTTT.